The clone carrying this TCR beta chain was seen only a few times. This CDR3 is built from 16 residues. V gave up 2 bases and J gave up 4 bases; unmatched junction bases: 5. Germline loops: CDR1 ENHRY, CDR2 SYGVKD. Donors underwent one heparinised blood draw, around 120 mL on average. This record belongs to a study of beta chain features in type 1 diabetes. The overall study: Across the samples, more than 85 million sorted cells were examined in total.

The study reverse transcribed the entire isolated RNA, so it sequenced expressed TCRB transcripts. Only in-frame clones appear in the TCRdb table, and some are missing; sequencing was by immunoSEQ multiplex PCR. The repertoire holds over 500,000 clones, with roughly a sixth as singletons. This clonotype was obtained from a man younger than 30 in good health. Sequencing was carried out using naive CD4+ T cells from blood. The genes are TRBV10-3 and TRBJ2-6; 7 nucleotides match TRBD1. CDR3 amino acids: CAISEQRGRGANVLTF. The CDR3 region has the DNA TGTGCCATCAGTGAGCAAAGGGGGCGCGGGGCCAACGTCCTGACTTTC.